This T cell receptor (beta chain) originates from a study of shared clonotypes between healthy human individuals. The V end was cut by 5 bases, the J end by 0 bases, with 11 bases between. The CDR3 has 15 residues. CDR1 MNHNY and CDR2 SVGAGI come from the germline V gene (reference sequence). Sequencing used immunoSEQ multiplex PCR; TCRdb keeps in-frame clones, though not all of them. There are some 2,100,000 clones in the sample; approximately 96% occur only once, and around 0.13% lies in the top ten. This sequence was found in a man between 18 and 35 years old in good health. Source material: naive CD4+ T cells sorted from blood. The subset denotes: CD45RA+ positively selected. This chain uses TRBV6-6 with TRBJ2-1; the D gene is possibly TRBD2 (6 bases). CDR3 region: CASSRDFFSYNEQFF. The CDR3 DNA sequence: TGTGCCAGCAGTCGGGACTTCTTCTCCTACAATGAGCAGTTCTTC.